This TCR beta chain comes out of a study of CD8 T cells in Susac syndrome (dated by TCRdb to between 2019 and 2020). Study-level background: Whether CD8+ T cell activation and differentiation in Susac syndrome was antigen driven was tested using repertoire sequencing. The paper's findings and limits, for the study overall: The study acknowledged that relatively few individuals were included in the TCR sequencing and HLA analysis.

The CDR3 holds 11 amino acids from the cysteine to the phenylalanine. Only CDR3 DNA is held: 33 bases, read in frame from base 1. The germline V gene provides CDR1 SQVTM and CDR2 ANQGSEA. RNA was extracted using the RNeasy kit, and roughly 0.5 to 1 microgram was reverse transcribed with random hexamers. TCR beta CDR3 regions were amplified with the immunoSEQ multiplex PCR assay covering 54 Vbeta and 13 Jbeta segments. PCR amplification bias was corrected by using a synthetic template baseline for primer optimization and computational correction. Under the source paper's analysis protocol: Reads were annotated to V, D and J genes according to IMGT and were analyzed with immunoSEQ Analyzer, with only productive sequences retained. To calculate clonality, Shannon entropy was normalized by log2 of the number of productive unique sequences and then subtracted from one. For each patient and control, public and private clones were evaluated within the 100 most prevalent clones. Clones were defined as Susac-specific when absent from the healthy and MS cohorts, from about 970 published viral clones and from other ImmuneACCESS disease sequences. Using fastp at Q25 and MiXCR, TCRdb reprocessed the public reads and kept productive beta chains. Entries that share a CDR3 protein sequence are merged under the most common genes and DNA. The authors' filters were not applied to this entry. This sample is represented by just over 300,000 distinct CDR3 sequences; about 92% of them were singletons. The top ten clones comprise about 0.063% of the sample.

Peripheral blood CD8+ and CD4+ T cells from healthy donors, Susac syndrome patients and multiple sclerosis patients were profiled using high-throughput TCR beta sequencing. The multiple sclerosis controls were treatment-naive patients whose relapsing-remitting disease, either stable or active, fulfilled the revised McDonald criteria. Bulk CD8+ and CD4+ T cells were purified by magnetic negative isolation, whereas CD8+ TEMRA cells were enriched by FACS. Blood was collected in EDTA tubes and processed within 24 hours, with PBMCs isolated through density gradient centrifugation. PBMCs intended for TCR sequencing were frozen in liquid nitrogen and were later thawed in a 37 degrees C water bath. Purity of sorted or isolated CD4+, CD8+ and CD8+ TEMRA cells was at least 90%. This clonotype was seen only a few times. The specificity of this receptor is unknown. There are no base qualities to consult, and no much larger clone falls within one base.

The chain uses TRBV29-1 and TRBJ2-1, with an unclear D gene assignment. Sequencing was performed on CD4+ T cells from PBMCs. The clonotype originates from a human donor with multiple sclerosis. In nucleotides, the sequence is TGCAGTGTTATCCCCAGCAATGAGCAGTTCTTC. It encodes CSVIPSNEQFF.